This entry features one TCR beta chain sequence. The antigen is not known. The sample is drawn from a study of shared clonotypes between healthy human individuals. Whole-study results and caveats: Estimated richness was generally greater in naive than memory subsets.

Per the germline V gene, CDR1 is SGHTA and CDR2 is FQGTGA. Deletions cut 5 bases from V and 1 base from J, with 5 bases between. The CDR3 covers 13 residues. Sequencing was performed with immunoSEQ multiplex PCR; in TCRdb, only in-frame clones are kept and a portion is missing. The table lists over a million clones, over 95% of them singletons, with about 1.2% in the top ten. This clonotype was obtained from a man younger than 45 in good health. The chain recombines TRBV7-3 with TRBJ2-2; no definite D call. Sequences were obtained from naive CD4+ T cells sorted from blood. Subset denoted: CD45RA+ positively selected. This chain's CDR3 is CASSHKNTGELFF. The DNA of the CDR3 is TGTGCCAGCAGCCACAAGAACACCGGGGAGCTGTTTTTT.